This TCR beta chain was captured in a study of response to subunit inactivated influenza vaccine. Study-level points and caveats: Authors suggested each seasonal flu vaccination may recruit only limited numbers of new T cells.

TCRdb reanalysed the RT-PCR reads using MiXCR and keeps one entry per CDR3 protein. The data hold 600,000 to 850,000 distinct CDR3 sequences, with 12% to 15% observed a single time. This clonotype was seen ten or more times. The antigen remains unidentified. Germline and junction disagree at one end, which may indicate a read error. Here the sequenced sample was PBMCs from blood, taken around 14 days before vaccination. This clonotype was obtained from a man aged 45-60 years who received an inactivated influenza vaccine.

CDR3 bases: TGCGCCAGCAGTCAAGGACTAGCGGGAGTGACCCACAATGAGCAGTTCTTC. Translation: CASSQGLAGVTHNEQFF. The J gene is TRBJ2-1, the V gene TRBV4-1, with 13 bases lining up with TRBD2. The germline V gene encodes CDR1 MGHRA and CDR2 YSYEKL. The length of the CDR3 is 17 residues.